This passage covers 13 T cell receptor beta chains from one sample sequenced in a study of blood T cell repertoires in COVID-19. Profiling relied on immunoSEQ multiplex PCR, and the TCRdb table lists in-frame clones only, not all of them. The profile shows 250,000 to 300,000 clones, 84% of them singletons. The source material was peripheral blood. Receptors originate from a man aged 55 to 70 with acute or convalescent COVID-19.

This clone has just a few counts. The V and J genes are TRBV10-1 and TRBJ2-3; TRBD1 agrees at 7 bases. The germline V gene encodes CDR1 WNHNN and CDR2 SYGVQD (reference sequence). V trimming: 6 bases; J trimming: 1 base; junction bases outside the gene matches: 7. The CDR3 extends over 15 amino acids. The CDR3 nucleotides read TGCGCCAGCAGCAGCCCCGGGACAGGCACAGATACGCAGTATTTT. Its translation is CASSSPGTGTDTQYF.

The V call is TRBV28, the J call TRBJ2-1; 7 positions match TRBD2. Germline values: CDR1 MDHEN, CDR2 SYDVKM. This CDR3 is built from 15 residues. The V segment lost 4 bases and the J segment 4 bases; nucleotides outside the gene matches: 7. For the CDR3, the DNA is TGTGCCAGCAGTTCCCGGGCTAGCGGATACAATGAGCAGTTCTTC. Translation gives CASSSRASGYNEQFF.

The CDR3 spells CASTPLGGFGETQYF. The CDR3 DNA sequence: TGTGCCAGCACCCCCCTAGGGGGTTTCGGGGAGACCCAGTACTTC. V is TRBV27 and J is TRBJ2-5, with D possibly being TRBD1 (6 bases). This CDR3 contains 15 residues. Trimming shortened V by 7 bases and J by 5 bases, and 20 bases separated the two germline ends. Germline lookup yields CDR1 MNHEY and CDR2 SMNVEV (reference sequence).

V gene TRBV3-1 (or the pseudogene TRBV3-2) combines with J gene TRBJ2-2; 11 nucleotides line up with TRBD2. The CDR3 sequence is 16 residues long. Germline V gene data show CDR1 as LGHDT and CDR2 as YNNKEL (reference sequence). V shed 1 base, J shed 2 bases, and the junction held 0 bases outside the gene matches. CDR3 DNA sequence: TGTGCCAGCAGCCAAGGACTAGCGGGAAACACCGGGGAGCTGTTTTTT. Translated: CASSQGLAGNTGELFF.

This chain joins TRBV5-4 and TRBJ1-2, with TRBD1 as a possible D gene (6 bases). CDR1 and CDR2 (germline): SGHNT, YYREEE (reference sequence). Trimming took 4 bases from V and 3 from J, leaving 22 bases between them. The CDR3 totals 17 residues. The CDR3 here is CASSPSPGGAVHYGYTF. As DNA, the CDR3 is TGTGCCAGCAGCCCTAGTCCGGGGGGCGCTGTCCACTATGGCTACACCTTC.

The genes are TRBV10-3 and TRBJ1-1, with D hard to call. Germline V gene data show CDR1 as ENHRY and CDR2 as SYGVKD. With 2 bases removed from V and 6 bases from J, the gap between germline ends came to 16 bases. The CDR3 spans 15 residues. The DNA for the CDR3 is TGTGCCATCAGTGAGATATTAGCTGGCTTATCTGAAGCTTTCTTT. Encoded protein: CAISEILAGLSEAFF.

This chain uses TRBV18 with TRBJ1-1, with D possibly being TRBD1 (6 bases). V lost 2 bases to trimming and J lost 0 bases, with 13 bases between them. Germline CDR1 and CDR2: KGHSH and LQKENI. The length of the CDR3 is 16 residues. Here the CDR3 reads CASSPSTQGLNTEAFF. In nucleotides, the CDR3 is TGTGCCAGCTCACCAAGCACACAGGGCCTGAACACTGAAGCTTTCTTT.

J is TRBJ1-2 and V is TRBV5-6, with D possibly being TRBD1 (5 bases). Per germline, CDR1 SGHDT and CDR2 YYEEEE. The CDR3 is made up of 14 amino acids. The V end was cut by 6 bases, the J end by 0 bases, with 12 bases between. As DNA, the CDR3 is TGTGCCAGCACCATCAGGGCGACTAACTATGGCTACACCTTC. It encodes CASTIRATNYGYTF.

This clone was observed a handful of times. CDR3 sequence reads: CASSGSRGGQETQYF. CDR3 DNA: TGTGCCAGCAGTGGATCCAGGGGAGGGCAAGAGACCCAGTACTTC. The rearrangement joins TRBV2 to TRBJ2-5, with D perhaps matching TRBD2 (7 bases). V was trimmed by 4 bases and J by 2 bases, leaving 14 bases between them. From germline, CDR1 is SNHLY and CDR2 FYNNEI. The CDR3 has 15 amino acids.

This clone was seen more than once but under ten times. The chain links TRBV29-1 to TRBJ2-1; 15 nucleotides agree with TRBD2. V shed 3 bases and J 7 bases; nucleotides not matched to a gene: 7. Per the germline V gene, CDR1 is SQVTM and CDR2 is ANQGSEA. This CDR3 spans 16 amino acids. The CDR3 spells CSVEGLAGGRRNEQFF. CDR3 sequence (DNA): TGCAGCGTTGAGGGACTAGCGGGGGGACGTAGAAATGAGCAGTTCTTC.

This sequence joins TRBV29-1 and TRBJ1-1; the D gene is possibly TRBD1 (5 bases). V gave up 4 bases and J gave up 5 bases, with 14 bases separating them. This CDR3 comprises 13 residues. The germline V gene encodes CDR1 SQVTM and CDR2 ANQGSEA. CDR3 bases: TGCAGCGTTGTGGGCGGGGGATGGACTGAAGCTTTCTTT. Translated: CSVVGGGWTEAFF. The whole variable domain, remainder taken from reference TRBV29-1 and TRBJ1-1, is SAVISQKPSRDICQRGTSLTIQCQVDSQVTMMFWYRQQPGQSLTLIATANQGSEATYESGFVIDKFPISRPNLTFSTLTVSNMSPEDSSIYLCSVVGGGWTEAFFGQGTRLTVV.

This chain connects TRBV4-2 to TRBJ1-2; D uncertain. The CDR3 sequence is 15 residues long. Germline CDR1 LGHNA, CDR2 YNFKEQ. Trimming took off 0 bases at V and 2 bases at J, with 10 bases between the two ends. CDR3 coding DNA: TGTGCCAGCAGCCAAGAATCACAGTTAAACTATGGCTACACCTTC. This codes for CASSQESQLNYGYTF.

The CDR3 DNA reads as TGTGCCAGCAGTTACGGCTACCAACTTGCGGCCCAGTACTTC. It encodes CASSYGYQLAAQYF. The J gene is TRBJ2-5, the V gene TRBV6-5, with D unclear. CDR1 and CDR2 (germline): MNHEY, SVGAGI. V was clipped by 2 bases and J by 9 bases, with 16 bases between them. This CDR3 is 14 amino acids long.